Listed here are 5 T cell receptor beta chains from one sample, sequenced in a study of shared clonotypes between healthy human individuals. The assay was immunoSEQ multiplex PCR, and TCRdb's table has in-frame clones only and misses some. The table shows around 700,000 clones, with 55% to 75% occurring only once. Sample: memory CD4+ T cells sorted from blood. Subset given: CD45RA-negative fraction. Every receptor here comes from a woman in her twenties or thirties in good health.

The chain links TRBV2 to TRBJ1-2; a weak D match, TRBD1 (6 bases). CDR3 length equals 14 residues. The V end was cut by 7 bases, the J end by 6 bases, with 18 bases between. Germline lookup yields CDR1 SNHLY and CDR2 FYNNEI. In DNA, the CDR3 is TGTGCCAGCATTTATACGACAGGCCGGGATGGCTACACCTTC. As protein: CASIYTTGRDGYTF.

CDR3 region: CASLDGRAGDTEAFF. The CDR3 nucleotides are TGCGCCAGCCTTGACGGTAGGGCTGGGGACACTGAAGCTTTCTTT. The rearrangement uses TRBV5-1 and TRBJ1-1, with D unclear. This CDR3 spans 15 amino acids. Germline CDR1 is SGHRS and CDR2 is YFSETQ. V dropped 7 bases and J dropped 3 bases, with 19 bases sitting between them.

The chain couples TRBV7-9 to TRBJ2-1; weak D call: TRBD2 (6 bases). Trimming shortened V by 1 base and J by 0 bases, and 7 bases separated the two germline ends. Germline V gene sequence: CDR1 SEHNR, CDR2 FQNEAQ (reference sequence). The CDR3 has 15 amino acids. The CDR3 sequence is CASSLGSGSYNEQFF. In DNA form, the CDR3 reads TGTGCCAGCAGCTTAGGTAGCGGCTCCTACAATGAGCAGTTCTTC.

The V gene is TRBV28, the J gene TRBJ2-4; maybe TRBD1 (6 bases). The CDR3 contains 16 residues. Trimming pared 7 bases from V and 0 bases from J, leaving 16 bases between. Germline loops: CDR1 MDHEN, CDR2 SYDVKM. The chain's CDR3 is CASKVAGQLAKNIQYF. CDR3 in DNA: TGTGCCAGCAAAGTCGCCGGACAGCTAGCCAAAAACATTCAGTACTTC.

The chain combines TRBV25-1 with TRBJ2-7; no clear D gene. The CDR3 consists of 14 residues. Germline CDR1 MGHDK, CDR2 SYGVNS. The V and J ends lost 4 bases and 2 bases respectively, with 12 bases between them. The CDR3: CASSGISPTYEQYF. In nucleotides, the CDR3 is TGTGCCAGCAGTGGAATCTCCCCAACCTACGAGCAGTACTTC.